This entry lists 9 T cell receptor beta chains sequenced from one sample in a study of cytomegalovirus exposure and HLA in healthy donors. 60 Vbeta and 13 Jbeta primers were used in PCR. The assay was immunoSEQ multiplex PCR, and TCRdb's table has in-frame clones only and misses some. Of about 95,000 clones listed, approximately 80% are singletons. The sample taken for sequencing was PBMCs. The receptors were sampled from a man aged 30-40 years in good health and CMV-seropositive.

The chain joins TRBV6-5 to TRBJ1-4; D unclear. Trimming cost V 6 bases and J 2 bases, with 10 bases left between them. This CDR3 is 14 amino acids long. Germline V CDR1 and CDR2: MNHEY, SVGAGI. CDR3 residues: CASRPSRTNEKLFF. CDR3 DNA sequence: TGTGCCAGCAGGCCTTCCCGGACTAATGAAAAACTGTTTTTT.

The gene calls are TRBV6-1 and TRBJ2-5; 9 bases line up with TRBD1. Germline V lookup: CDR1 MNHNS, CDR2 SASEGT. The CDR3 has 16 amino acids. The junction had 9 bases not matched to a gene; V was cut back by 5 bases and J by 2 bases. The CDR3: CASSQETGGLQETQYF. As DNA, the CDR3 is TGTGCCAGCAGTCAAGAGACAGGGGGTCTTCAAGAGACCCAGTACTTC.

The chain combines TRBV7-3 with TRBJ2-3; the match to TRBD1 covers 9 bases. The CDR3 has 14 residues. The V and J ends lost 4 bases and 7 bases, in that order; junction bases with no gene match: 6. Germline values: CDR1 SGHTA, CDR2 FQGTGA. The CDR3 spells CASSSGTGTYTQYF. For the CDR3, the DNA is TGTGCCAGCAGCTCCGGGACAGGGACATATACGCAGTATTTT.

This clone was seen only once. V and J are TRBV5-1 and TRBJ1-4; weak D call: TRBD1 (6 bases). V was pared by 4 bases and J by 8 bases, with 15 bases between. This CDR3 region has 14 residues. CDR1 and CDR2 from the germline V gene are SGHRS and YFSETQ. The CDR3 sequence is CASSDTGIEEKLFF. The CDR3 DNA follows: TGCGCCAGCAGCGACACAGGGATAGAGGAAAAACTGTTTTTT.

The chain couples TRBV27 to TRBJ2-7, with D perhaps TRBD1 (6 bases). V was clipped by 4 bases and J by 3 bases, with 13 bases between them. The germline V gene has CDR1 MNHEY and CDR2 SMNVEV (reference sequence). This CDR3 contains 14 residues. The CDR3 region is CASSSDLQGYEQYF. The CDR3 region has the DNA TGTGCCAGCAGTTCCGACCTACAGGGCTACGAGCAGTACTTC.

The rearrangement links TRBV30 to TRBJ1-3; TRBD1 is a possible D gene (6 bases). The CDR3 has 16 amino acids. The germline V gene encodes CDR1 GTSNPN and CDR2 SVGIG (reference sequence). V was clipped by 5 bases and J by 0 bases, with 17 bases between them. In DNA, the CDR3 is TGTGCCTGGGGGGAGGGGGTCCCCTACTCTGGAAACACCATATATTTT. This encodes CAWGEGVPYSGNTIYF.

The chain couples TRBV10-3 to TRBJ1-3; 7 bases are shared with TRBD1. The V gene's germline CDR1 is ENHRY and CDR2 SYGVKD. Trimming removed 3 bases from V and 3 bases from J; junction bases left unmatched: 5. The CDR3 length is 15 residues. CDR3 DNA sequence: TGTGCCATCAGTGATCCGGGACAGATTGGAAACACCATATATTTT. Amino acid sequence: CAISDPGQIGNTIYF.

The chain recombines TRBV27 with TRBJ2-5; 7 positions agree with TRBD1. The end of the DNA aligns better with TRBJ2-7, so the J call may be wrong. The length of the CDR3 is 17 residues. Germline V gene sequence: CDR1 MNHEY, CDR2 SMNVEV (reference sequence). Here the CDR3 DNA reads TGTGCCAGCAGTGTTTCATACAGGGGCATCCTGCGAGACGAGCAGTACTTC. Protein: CASSVSYRGILRDEQYF.

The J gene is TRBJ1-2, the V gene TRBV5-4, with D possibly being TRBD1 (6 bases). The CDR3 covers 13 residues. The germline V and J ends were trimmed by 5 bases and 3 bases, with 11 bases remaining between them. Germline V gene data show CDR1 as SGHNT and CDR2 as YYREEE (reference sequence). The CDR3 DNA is TGTGCCAGCAGGTTTGACAGGCACTATGGCTACACCTTC. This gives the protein CASRFDRHYGYTF.